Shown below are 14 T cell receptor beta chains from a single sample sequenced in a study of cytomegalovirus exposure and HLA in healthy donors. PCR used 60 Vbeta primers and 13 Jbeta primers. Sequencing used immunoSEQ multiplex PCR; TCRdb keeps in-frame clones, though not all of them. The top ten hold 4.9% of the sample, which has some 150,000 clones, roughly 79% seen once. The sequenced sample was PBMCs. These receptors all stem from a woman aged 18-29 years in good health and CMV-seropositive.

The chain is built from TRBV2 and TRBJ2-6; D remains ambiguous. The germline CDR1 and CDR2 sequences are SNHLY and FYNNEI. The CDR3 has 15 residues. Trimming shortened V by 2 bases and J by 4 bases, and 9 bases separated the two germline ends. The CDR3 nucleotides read TGTGCCAGCAGTGAATTAGCTATGGGGGCCAACGTCCTGACTTTC. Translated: CASSELAMGANVLTF.

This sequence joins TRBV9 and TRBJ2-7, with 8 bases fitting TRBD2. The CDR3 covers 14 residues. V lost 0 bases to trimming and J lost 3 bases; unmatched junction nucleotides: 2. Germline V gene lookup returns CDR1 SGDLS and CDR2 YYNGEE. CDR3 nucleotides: TGTGCCAGCAGCGTAGGACTAGCGAGCTACGAGCAGTACTTC. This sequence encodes CASSVGLASYEQYF.

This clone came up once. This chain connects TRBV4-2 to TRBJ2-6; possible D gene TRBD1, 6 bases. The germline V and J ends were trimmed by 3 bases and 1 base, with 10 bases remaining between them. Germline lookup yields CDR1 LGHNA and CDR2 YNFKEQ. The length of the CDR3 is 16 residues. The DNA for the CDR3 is TGTGCCAGCAGCCACGAACAGGGATCTGGGGCCAACGTCCTGACTTTC. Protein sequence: CASSHEQGSGANVLTF.

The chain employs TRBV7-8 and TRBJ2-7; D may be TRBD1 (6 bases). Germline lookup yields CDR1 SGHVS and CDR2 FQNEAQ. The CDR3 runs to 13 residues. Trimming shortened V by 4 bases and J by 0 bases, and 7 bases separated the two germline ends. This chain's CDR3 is CASSSDSSYEQYF. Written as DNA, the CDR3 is TGTGCCAGCAGCTCGGACAGCTCCTACGAGCAGTACTTC.

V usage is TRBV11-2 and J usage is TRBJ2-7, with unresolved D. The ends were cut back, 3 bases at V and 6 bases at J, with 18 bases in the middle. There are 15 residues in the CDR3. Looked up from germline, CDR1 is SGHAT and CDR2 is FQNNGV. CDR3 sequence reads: CASSLPPSGALEQYF. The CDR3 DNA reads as TGTGCCAGCAGCTTGCCCCCGTCCGGAGCCCTCGAGCAGTACTTC.

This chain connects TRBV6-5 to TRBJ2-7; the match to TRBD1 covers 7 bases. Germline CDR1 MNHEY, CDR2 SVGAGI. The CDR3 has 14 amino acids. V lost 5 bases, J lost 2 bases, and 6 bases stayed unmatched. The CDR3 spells CASSPRQGPYEQYF. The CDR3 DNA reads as TGTGCCAGCAGTCCAAGACAGGGTCCCTACGAGCAGTACTTC.

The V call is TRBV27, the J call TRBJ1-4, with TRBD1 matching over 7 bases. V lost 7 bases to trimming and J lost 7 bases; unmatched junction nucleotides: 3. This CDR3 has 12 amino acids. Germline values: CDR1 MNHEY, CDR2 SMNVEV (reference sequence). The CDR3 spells CASKTGFEKLFF. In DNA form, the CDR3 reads TGTGCCAGCAAGACAGGGTTTGAAAAACTGTTTTTT. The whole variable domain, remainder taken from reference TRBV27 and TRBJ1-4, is EAQVTQNPRYLITVTGKKLTVTCSQNMNHEYMSWYRQDPGLGLRQIYYSMNVEVTDKGDVPEGYKVSRKEKRNFPLILESPSPNQTSLYFCASKTGFEKLFFGSGTQLSVL.

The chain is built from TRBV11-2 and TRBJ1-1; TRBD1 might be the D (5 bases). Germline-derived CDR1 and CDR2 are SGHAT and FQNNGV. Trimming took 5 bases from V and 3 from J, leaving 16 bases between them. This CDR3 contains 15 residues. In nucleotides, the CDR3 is TGTGCCAGCAGCCCAATCGTTTGGGGGGACACTGAAGCTTTCTTT. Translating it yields CASSPIVWGDTEAFF.

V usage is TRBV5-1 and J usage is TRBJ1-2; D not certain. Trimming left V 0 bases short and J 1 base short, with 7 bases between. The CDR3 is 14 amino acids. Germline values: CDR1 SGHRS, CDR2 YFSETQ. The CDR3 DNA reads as TGCGCCAGCAGCTTGGAGGCGGATAACTATGGCTACACCTTC. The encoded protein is CASSLEADNYGYTF.

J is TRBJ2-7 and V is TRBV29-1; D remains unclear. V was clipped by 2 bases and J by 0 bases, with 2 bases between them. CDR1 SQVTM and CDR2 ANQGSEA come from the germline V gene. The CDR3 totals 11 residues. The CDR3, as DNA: TGCAGCGTTGAATACTCCTACGAGCAGTACTTC. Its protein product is CSVEYSYEQYF.

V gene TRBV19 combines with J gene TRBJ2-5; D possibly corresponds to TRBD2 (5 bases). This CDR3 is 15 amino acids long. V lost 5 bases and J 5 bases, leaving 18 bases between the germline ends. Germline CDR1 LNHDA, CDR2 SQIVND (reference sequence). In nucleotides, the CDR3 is TGTGCCAGTAGTGGACTCCCGACGGGGTGGGAGACCCAGTACTTC. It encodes CASSGLPTGWETQYF.

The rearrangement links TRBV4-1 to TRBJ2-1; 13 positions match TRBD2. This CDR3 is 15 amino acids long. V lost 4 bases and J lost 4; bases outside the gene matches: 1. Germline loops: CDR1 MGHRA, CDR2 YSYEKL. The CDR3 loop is CASSRLAGGYNEQFF. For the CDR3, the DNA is TGCGCCAGCAGCCGACTAGCGGGGGGTTACAATGAGCAGTTCTTC.

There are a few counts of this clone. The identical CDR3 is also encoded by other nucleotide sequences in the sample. In DNA, the CDR3 is TGCGCCAGCAGCCTGGGGGAGGAGTTCTATGGCTACACCTTC. Its protein product is CASSLGEEFYGYTF. V usage is TRBV5-1 and J usage is TRBJ1-2, with a weak D call TRBD1 (5 bases). CDR1 and CDR2 from the germline V gene are SGHRS and YFSETQ. V was shortened by 4 bases and J by 4 bases, with 14 bases between the two germline ends. The CDR3 loop spans 14 amino acids.

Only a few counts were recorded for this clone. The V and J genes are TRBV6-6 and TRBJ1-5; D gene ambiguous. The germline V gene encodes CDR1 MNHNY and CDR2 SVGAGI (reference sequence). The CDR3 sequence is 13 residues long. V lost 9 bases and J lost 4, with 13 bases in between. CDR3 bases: TGTGCCAGTGTCTGGGAGGGTAATCAGCCCCAGCATTTT. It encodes CASVWEGNQPQHF.